The entry below describes one T cell receptor (beta chain). Its antigen is as yet unknown. Template-switch reactions added UMIs with a 6-nucleotide sample barcode. TCRdb re-called the 5' RACE reads and gives one entry per CDR3 protein, without DNA. The sample's table shows about 330,000 distinct CDR3 sequences. There are 17 residues in the CDR3. Per the germline V gene, CDR1 is SGHVS and CDR2 is FQNEAQ. These data belong to a study of monozygotic twins with inflammatory bowel disease. Study-level points and caveats: Ultimately, a single strong signal or clonotype associated with IBD was not supported. IBD patients carried less diverse TCRbeta repertoires (inverse Simpson) than healthy co-twins.

This sequence originates from a human donor with ulcerative colitis or Crohn's disease, or a healthy co-twin of an affected twin (not recorded which). The material sequenced was blood. The chain combines TRBV7-8 with TRBJ1-2; TCRdb's D call of TRBD1 is untestable without DNA. This chain's CDR3 is CASSLFAGQSSHRGYTF.